This is a list of T cell receptor beta chains from one sample in a study of blood T cell repertoires in COVID-19. Sequenced by immunoSEQ multiplex PCR; TCRdb stores in-frame clones only, minus some. This table has 150,000 to 200,000 clones, 82% appearing once. The sample was peripheral blood. Receptor source: an older woman with acute or convalescent COVID-19. CDR3s include the opening cysteine and the closing phenylalanine or tryptophan. The order of the fields is V gene, J gene, D gene, CDR3 length, CDR3 protein, CDR3 DNA. The D gene is left open where the match is weak.

V: TRBV7-7
J: TRBJ1-1
D: NA
length: 16
CDR3: CASSLEGRGLNTEAFF
DNA: TGTGCTAGCAGCTTAGAAGGCAGGGGACTGAACACTGAAGCTTTCTTT

V: TRBV29-1
J: TRBJ2-7
D: NA
length: 15
CDR3: CSVTPVGGGGYEQYF
DNA: TGCAGCGTTACTCCTGTGGGGGGTGGAGGCTACGAGCAGTACTTC

V: TRBV30
J: TRBJ2-3
D: TRBD2
length: 14
CDR3: CAWSASKRGDTQYF
DNA: TGTGCCTGGAGTGCATCGAAGCGGGGAGATACGCAGTATTTT

V: TRBV28
J: TRBJ1-1
D: NA
length: 13
CDR3: CATTGPGNTEAFF
DNA: TGTGCCACTACAGGGCCAGGGAACACTGAAGCTTTCTTT

V: TRBV28
J: TRBJ1-2
D: NA
length: 12
CDR3: CASRPGDYGYTF
DNA: TGTGCCAGCAGGCCCGGGGACTATGGCTACACCTTC

V: TRBV19
J: TRBJ2-3
D: TRBD2
length: 17
CDR3: CASVGLAGDTSTDTQYF
DNA: TGTGCCAGCGTGGGACTAGCGGGAGATACTAGCACAGATACGCAGTATTTT

V: TRBV28
J: TRBJ1-6
D: NA
length: 14
CDR3: CASSVGLTNSPLHF
DNA: TGTGCCAGCAGTGTGGGACTGACAAATTCACCCCTCCACTTT

V: TRBV27
J: TRBJ1-2
D: TRBD1
length: 13
CDR3: CASSRDRGRGYTF
DNA: TGTGCCAGCAGTCGAGACAGGGGTCGTGGCTACACCTTC

V: TRBV5-1
J: TRBJ1-4
D: NA
length: 17
CDR3: CASSLGAGQLTNEKLFF
DNA: TGCGCCAGCAGCTTGGGGGCCGGACAGTTAACTAATGAAAAACTGTTTTTT

V: TRBV7-8
J: TRBJ2-7
D: NA
length: 11
CDR3: CASSFDNEQYF
DNA: TGTGCCAGCAGCTTCGACAACGAGCAGTACTTC

V: TRBV5-1
J: TRBJ2-6
D: NA
length: 17
CDR3: CASSSLVAGSGANVLTF
DNA: TGCGCCAGCAGCTCCTTAGTCGCGGGCTCTGGGGCCAACGTCCTGACTTTC

V: TRBV24-1
J: TRBJ1-1
D: NA
length: 13
CDR3: CATSENDRGEAFF
DNA: TGTGCCACCAGTGAAAATGACAGAGGCGAAGCTTTCTTT

V: TRBV28
J: TRBJ1-2
D: TRBD1
length: 14
CDR3: CASSPPGQGHGYTF
DNA: TGTGCCAGCAGTCCTCCAGGACAGGGGCACGGCTACACCTTC

V: TRBV6-5
J: TRBJ2-2
D: NA
length: 14
CDR3: CASTAGLSSGELFF
DNA: TGTGCCAGCACCGCCGGACTGTCGTCCGGGGAGCTGTTTTTT